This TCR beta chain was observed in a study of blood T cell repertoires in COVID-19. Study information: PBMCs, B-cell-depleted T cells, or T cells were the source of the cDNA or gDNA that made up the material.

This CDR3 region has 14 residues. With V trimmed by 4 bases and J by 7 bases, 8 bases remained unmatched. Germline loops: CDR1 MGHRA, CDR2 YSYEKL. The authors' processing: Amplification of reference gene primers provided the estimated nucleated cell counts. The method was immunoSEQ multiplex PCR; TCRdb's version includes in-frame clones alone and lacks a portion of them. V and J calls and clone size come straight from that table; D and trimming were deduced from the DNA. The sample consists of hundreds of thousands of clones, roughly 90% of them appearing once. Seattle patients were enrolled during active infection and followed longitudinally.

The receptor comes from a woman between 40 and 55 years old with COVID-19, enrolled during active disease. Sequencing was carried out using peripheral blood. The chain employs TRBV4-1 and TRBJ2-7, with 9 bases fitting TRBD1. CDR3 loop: CASSLQDRGYEQYF. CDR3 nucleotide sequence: TGCGCCAGCAGCCTCCAGGACAGGGGATATGAGCAGTACTTC.